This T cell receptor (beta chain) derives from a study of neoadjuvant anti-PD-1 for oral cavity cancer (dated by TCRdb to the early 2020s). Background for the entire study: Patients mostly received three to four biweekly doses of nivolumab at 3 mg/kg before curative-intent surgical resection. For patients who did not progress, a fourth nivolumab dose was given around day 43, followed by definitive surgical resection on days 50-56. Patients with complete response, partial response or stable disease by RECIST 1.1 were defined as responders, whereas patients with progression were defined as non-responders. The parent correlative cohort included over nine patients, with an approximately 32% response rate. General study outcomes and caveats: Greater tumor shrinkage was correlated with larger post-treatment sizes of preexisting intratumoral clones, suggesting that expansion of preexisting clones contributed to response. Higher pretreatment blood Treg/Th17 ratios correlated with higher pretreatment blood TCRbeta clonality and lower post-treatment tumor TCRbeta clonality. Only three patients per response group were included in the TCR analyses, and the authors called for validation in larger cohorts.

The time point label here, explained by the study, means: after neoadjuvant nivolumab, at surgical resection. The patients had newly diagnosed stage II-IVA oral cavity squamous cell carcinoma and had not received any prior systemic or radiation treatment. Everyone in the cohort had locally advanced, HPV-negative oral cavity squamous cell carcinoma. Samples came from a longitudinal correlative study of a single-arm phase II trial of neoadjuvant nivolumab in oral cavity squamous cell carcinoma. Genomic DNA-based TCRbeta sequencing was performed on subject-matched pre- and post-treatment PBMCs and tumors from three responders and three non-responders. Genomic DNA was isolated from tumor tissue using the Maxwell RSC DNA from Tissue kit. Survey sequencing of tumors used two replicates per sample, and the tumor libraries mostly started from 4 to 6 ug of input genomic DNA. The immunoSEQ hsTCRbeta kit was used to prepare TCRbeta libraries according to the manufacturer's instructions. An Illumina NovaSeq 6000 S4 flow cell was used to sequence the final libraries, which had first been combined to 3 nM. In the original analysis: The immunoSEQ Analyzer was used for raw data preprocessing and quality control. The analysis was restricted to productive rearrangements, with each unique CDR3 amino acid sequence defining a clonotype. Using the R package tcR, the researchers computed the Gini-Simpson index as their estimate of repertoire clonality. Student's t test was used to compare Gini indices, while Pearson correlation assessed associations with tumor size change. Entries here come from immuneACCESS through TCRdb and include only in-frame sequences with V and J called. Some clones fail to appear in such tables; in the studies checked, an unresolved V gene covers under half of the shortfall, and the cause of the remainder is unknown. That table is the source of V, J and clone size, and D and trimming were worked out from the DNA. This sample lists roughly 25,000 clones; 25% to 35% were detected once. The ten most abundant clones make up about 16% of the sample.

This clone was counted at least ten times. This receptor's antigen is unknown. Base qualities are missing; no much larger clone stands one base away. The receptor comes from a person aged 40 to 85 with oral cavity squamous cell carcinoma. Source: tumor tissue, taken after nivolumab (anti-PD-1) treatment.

The DNA sequence follows: TGTGCCAGCAGTCGGAAGGGATACTCCCAAGAGACCCAGTACTTC. The resulting protein is CASSRKGYSQETQYF. The rearranged segments are TRBV27 and TRBJ2-5; the D gene is unclear. The CDR3 runs 15 amino acids, cysteine and phenylalanine included. This entry keeps only the CDR3 DNA: 45 bases, framed from base 1. The germline V gene (reference sequence) supplies CDR1 MNHEY and CDR2 SMNVEV. The V and J ends are trimmed by 5 bases and 1 base, leaving 14 bases between them.